The rows below give T cell receptor beta chains drawn from one sample of a study of Graves' ophthalmopathy and Graves' hyperthyroidism. In TCRdb, the multiplex PCR reads were re-called with MiXCR into one record per CDR3 protein. The repertoire consists of hundreds of thousands of distinct CDR3 sequences, with over 40% occurring once and the leading ten covering 3% to 3.5%. The sequenced sample consisted of peripheral blood. The source of these receptors is an adult man with Graves' ophthalmopathy. Each CDR3 is given with its conserved first and last residue. A D gene is named only where the DNA matches it firmly. Rows give clone size only sometimes, using once, few, many, or a class for an expanded clone.

clone_size: few; j_call: TRBJ1-2; d_call: NA; v_call: TRBV7-2; cdr3_nt: TGTGCCTGGACCTGGACTTTAGGTGGCTACACCTTC; cdr3_aa: CAWTWTLGGYTF
clone_size: NA; j_call: TRBJ2-2; d_call: TRBD1; v_call: TRBV7-9; cdr3_nt: TGTGCCAGCAGCTTATTGACAGGGGTGAGAGCCGGGGAGCTGTTTTTT; cdr3_aa: CASSLLTGVRAGELFF
clone_size: many; j_call: TRBJ1-1; d_call: NA; v_call: TRBV2; cdr3_nt: TGTGCCAGCATCCGGGACTCAGGCAGTCGAGCTTTCTTT; cdr3_aa: CASIRDSGSRAFF
clone_size: NA; j_call: TRBJ2-7; d_call: TRBD1; v_call: TRBV10-3; cdr3_nt: TGTGCCAGCAAGTCGCAGGGGGCCTCCTACGAGCAGTACTTC; cdr3_aa: CASKSQGASYEQYF
clone_size: many; j_call: TRBJ1-3; d_call: NA; v_call: TRBV14; cdr3_nt: TGTGCCAGCAGCGGTTGGTCCTCCGGAAACACCATATATTTT; cdr3_aa: CASSGWSSGNTIYF
clone_size: NA; j_call: TRBJ1-1; d_call: NA; v_call: TRBV19; cdr3_nt: TGTGCCAGCAGCCCAACCCATACAGGGAACACTGAAGCTTTCTTT; cdr3_aa: CASSPTHTGNTEAFF
clone_size: NA; j_call: TRBJ1-1; d_call: TRBD1; v_call: TRBV5-6; cdr3_nt: TGTGCCGGCAGCCAAGACACCGGGACAGCTCGCGGAGCTTTCTTT; cdr3_aa: CAGSQDTGTARGAFF
clone_size: NA; j_call: TRBJ2-5; d_call: NA; v_call: TRBV24-1; cdr3_nt: TGTGCCACCAGTGATTTGTCGGACTACCAAGAGACCCAGTACTTC; cdr3_aa: CATSDLSDYQETQYF
clone_size: NA; j_call: TRBJ1-5; d_call: NA; v_call: TRBV13; cdr3_nt: TGTGCCAGCAGCTTAGCGACGGGGATGGGGTATCAGCCCCAGCATTTT; cdr3_aa: CASSLATGMGYQPQHF
clone_size: many; j_call: TRBJ1-1; d_call: NA; v_call: TRBV6-9; cdr3_nt: TGTGCCAGCAGTTCGACACACGGAATTCCGAACACTGAAGCTTTCTTT; cdr3_aa: CASSSTHGIPNTEAFF
clone_size: NA; j_call: TRBJ1-1; d_call: NA; v_call: TRBV4-2; cdr3_nt: TGTGCCAGCAGCTTCACAGGGACTTTGAACACTGAAGCTTTCTTT; cdr3_aa: CASSFTGTLNTEAFF
clone_size: few; j_call: TRBJ2-6; d_call: NA; v_call: TRBV7-8; cdr3_nt: TGTGCCAGCAGTGGACTGACTTTC; cdr3_aa: CASSGLTF
clone_size: many; j_call: TRBJ2-1; d_call: TRBD1; v_call: TRBV29-1; cdr3_nt: TGCAGCGTCCGGGACAGGCTTACCTATAGCTCCTACAATGAGCAGTTCTTC; cdr3_aa: CSVRDRLTYSSYNEQFF
clone_size: NA; j_call: TRBJ2-5; d_call: TRBD1; v_call: TRBV10-3; cdr3_nt: TGTGCCATCAGTGAGAACAGGGGGCTGGATGAGACCCAGTACTTC; cdr3_aa: CAISENRGLDETQYF
clone_size: many; j_call: TRBJ1-1; d_call: TRBD1; v_call: TRBV20-1; cdr3_nt: TGCAGTGCCTTACAGGGGAGGTCTGAAGCTTTCTTT; cdr3_aa: CSALQGRSEAFF
clone_size: NA; j_call: TRBJ1-4; d_call: NA; v_call: TRBV20-1; cdr3_nt: TGCAGTGCTAGTAATGGGGGCTCGGATGAAAAACTGTTTTTT; cdr3_aa: CSASNGGSDEKLFF
clone_size: many; j_call: TRBJ1-2; d_call: NA; v_call: TRBV4-3; cdr3_nt: TGCGCCAGCAGCCACACGGAGGGGGGGAACTATGGCTACACCTTC; cdr3_aa: CASSHTEGGNYGYTF
clone_size: once; j_call: TRBJ1-6; d_call: TRBD1; v_call: TRBV25-1; cdr3_nt: TGTGCCAGCAGTGACAGAGGGGGCACGAGCTCCTATAATTCACCCCTCCACTTT; cdr3_aa: CASSDRGGTSSYNSPLHF
clone_size: few; j_call: TRBJ1-5; d_call: NA; v_call: TRBV12-5; cdr3_nt: TGTGCTAGTGGTTTGAGCTATCTGGGCAATCAGCCCCAGCATTTT; cdr3_aa: CASGLSYLGNQPQHF
clone_size: many; j_call: TRBJ2-7; d_call: NA; v_call: TRBV2; cdr3_nt: TGTGCCAGCAGTGGTGGGGGGGCGTTCTACTTC; cdr3_aa: CASSGGGAFYF
clone_size: few; j_call: TRBJ1-4; d_call: NA; v_call: TRBV5-1; cdr3_nt: TGCGCCAGCAGCTTGGCCGGCAGCCGTGGTGAAAAACTGTTTTTT; cdr3_aa: CASSLAGSRGEKLFF
clone_size: NA; j_call: TRBJ1-1; d_call: NA; v_call: TRBV29-1; cdr3_nt: TGCAGCGTTGAAATGGGGGTGCAGAACACTGAAGCTTTCTTT; cdr3_aa: CSVEMGVQNTEAFF
clone_size: NA; j_call: TRBJ1-2; d_call: NA; v_call: TRBV12-3/TRBV12-4; cdr3_nt: TGTGCCAGCAGTTTAAGAGAACACTATGGCTACACCTTC; cdr3_aa: CASSLREHYGYTF
clone_size: many; j_call: TRBJ1-1; d_call: TRBD1; v_call: TRBV12-3/TRBV12-4; cdr3_nt: TGTGCCAGCAGTCCAACAGGGGGCGAGGCTGAAGCTTTCTTT; cdr3_aa: CASSPTGGEAEAFF
clone_size: many; j_call: TRBJ2-5; d_call: TRBD1; v_call: TRBV29-1; cdr3_nt: TGCAGCATACCCCGGGACAGGGGCGTTAAGAGAACCCAGTACTTC; cdr3_aa: CSIPRDRGVKRTQYF
clone_size: NA; j_call: TRBJ1-2; d_call: NA; v_call: TRBV6-1; cdr3_nt: TGTGCCAGCAGTGAAGCGTTGGGGCGGAGGGGCTACACCTTC; cdr3_aa: CASSEALGRRGYTF